The 9 T cell receptor beta chains presented below share a single source sample, sequenced in a study of tumor-infiltrating lymphocytes in oesophageal squamous cell carcinoma. From the PCR reads, TCRdb called clonotypes with MiXCR, one entry per CDR3 protein. The data contain more than 10,000 distinct CDR3 sequences, approximately 50% of them singletons. The sample consisted of esophageal tumor tissue. Receptor source: a male donor with esophageal squamous cell carcinoma.

The chain is built from TRBV6-1 and TRBJ2-5; D possibly corresponds to TRBD2 (6 bases). Trimming cost V 5 bases and J 12 bases, with 19 bases left between them. In germline, CDR1 is MNHNS, CDR2 SASEGT. This CDR3 contains 13 residues. CDR3 nucleotide sequence: TGTGCCAGCAGTTACACGGACAAGGGACTCAAGTACTTC. This sequence encodes CASSYTDKGLKYF.

This rearrangement joins TRBV7-9 to TRBJ1-4; 7 bases agree with TRBD1. The germline CDR1 and CDR2 sequences are SEHNR and FQNEAQ (reference sequence). The ends lost 2 bases at V and 6 bases at J; junction bases unmatched: 6. The CDR3 length is 15 residues. This CDR3 is CASSLRTGSYEKLFF. The CDR3 coding sequence is TGTGCCAGCAGCTTAAGGACAGGCTCTTATGAAAAACTGTTTTTT.

The chain links TRBV7-3 to TRBJ2-5, with 14 nucleotides matching TRBD2. J lost 11 bases, V lost 4 bases, and 21 bases had no gene match. This CDR3 has 19 residues. Germline CDR1 and CDR2: SGHTA and FQGTGA. The CDR3 reads CASSSTGTSGSFFGNEQYF. The CDR3 DNA is TGTGCCAGCAGCTCAACCGGGACTAGCGGGAGTTTTTTCGGCAATGAGCAGTACTTC.

This clonotype was counted a few times. The DNA of the CDR3 is TGTGCCAGCAGCATACAGGGTTCGGAGACCCAGTACTTC. Encoded protein: CASSIQGSETQYF. The genes are TRBV7-3 and TRBJ2-5; D may be TRBD1 (6 bases). The CDR3 loop spans 13 amino acids. The V gene's germline CDR1 is SGHTA and CDR2 FQGTGA. Trimming removed 5 bases from V and 5 bases from J, with 12 bases in between.

The genes are TRBV7-2 and TRBJ2-7; 10 nucleotides match TRBD2. The J call may be faulty, since TRBJ2-1 better matches the DNA end. CDR1 and CDR2 (germline): SGHTA, FQGNSA. The CDR3 sequence is 18 residues long. Here the CDR3 reads CASSLTGLAASGSHEQFF. CDR3 nucleotides: TGTGCCAGCAGCCTTACAGGATTGGCGGCTAGCGGGAGCCATGAGCAGTTCTTC.

In its sample, this clonotype was seen once. The chain recombines TRBV7-3 with TRBJ2-4, with 7 bases that match TRBD2. The assigned J gene may be wrong: the sequence end matches TRBJ2-1 better. CDR3 size: 16 residues. Germline values: CDR1 SGHTA, CDR2 FQGTGA. For the CDR3, the DNA is TGTGCCAGCAGCTTAGGGGCGGGAGAAGGCTACAATGAGCAGTTCTTC. Protein product: CASSLGAGEGYNEQFF.

In nucleotides, the CDR3 is TGTGCCAGCAGGGACGACTTTACAGGGGATCACGAGCAGTACTTC. Its translation: CASRDDFTGDHEQYF. The chain couples TRBV28 to TRBJ2-5; 7 bases are shared with TRBD1. The J call may be mistaken, given a closer DNA end match to TRBJ2-7. CDR1 is MDHEN, CDR2 SYDVKM, per germline. There are 15 residues in the CDR3.

This clonotype has only a few counts. With a much larger clone just one base away, this may be a read error. The J gene is TRBJ2-7, the V gene TRBV2; possibly TRBD2 for D (6 bases). The J call is in doubt because the DNA end fits TRBJ2-1 better. The CDR3 is 12 residues long. Germline CDR1 and CDR2: SNHLY and FYNNEI. CDR3 sequence: CASSGTGGEQFF. CDR3 bases: TGTGCCAGCAGTGGTACCGGAGGGGAGCAGTTCTTC.

The chain recombines TRBV7-2 with TRBJ2-3, with TRBD1 as a possible D gene (7 bases). The J call may be incorrect, as the DNA end agrees better with TRBJ2-7. There are 15 residues in the CDR3. Germline values: CDR1 SGHTA, CDR2 FQGNSA. Here the CDR3 reads CASSSPGGLLYEQYF. Written as DNA, the CDR3 is TGTGCCAGCAGCTCGCCAGGGGGGCTCCTCTACGAGCAGTACTTC.